Below are 31 T cell receptor beta chains sequenced from a single sample in a study of blood T cells in healthy people across ages. The authors ran a second PCR of roughly 6 to 11 cycles using a sample-barcoded 5' primer and a J-beta primer mix. TCRdb re-analysed the 5' RACE reads in MiXCR, keeping a single row per CDR3 protein. The table records 1.5 million to 2 million distinct CDR3 sequences, around 50% of them present only once. Sequencing was carried out using blood. The receptors were gathered from a woman aged 40 to 50 in good health.

This chain links TRBV3-1 with TRBJ2-3; D possibly uses TRBD1 or TRBD2 (5 bases each). V dropped 0 bases and J dropped 1 base, with 17 bases sitting between them. In germline, CDR1 is LGHDT, CDR2 YNNKEL (reference sequence). This CDR3 has 18 residues. CDR3 DNA sequence: TGTGCCAGCAGCCAAGATAGGGGACGGTCCCTGCGCACAGATACGCAGTATTTT. It translates to CASSQDRGRSLRTDTQYF.

The V call is TRBV6-1, the J call TRBJ2-1; D tentatively reads TRBD1 or TRBD2 (6 bases each). The CDR3 has 17 residues. V lost 5 bases and J 4 bases, leaving 21 bases between the germline ends. Germline V gives CDR1 MNHNS, CDR2 SASEGT. CDR3 sequence (DNA): TGTGCCAGCAGTCGTAATTACGGAGGGGGGCAATACAATGAGCAGTTCTTC. Its protein is CASSRNYGGGQYNEQFF.

This chain connects TRBV12-3 or TRBV12-4 to TRBJ2-1; 9 bases are shared with TRBD1. Germline trimming cut 3 bases from V and 7 bases from J; bases unmatched to any gene: 13. The CDR3 covers 17 residues. The CDR3 sequence: CASSFALRQGGGNEQFF. CDR3 DNA sequence: TGTGCCAGCAGTTTTGCCCTTAGACAGGGGGGTGGGAATGAGCAGTTCTTC.

This clonotype was recorded a few times. The J gene is TRBJ2-1, the V gene TRBV10-1; 7 bases align to TRBD2. V shed 3 bases and J 7 bases; nucleotides not matched to a gene: 9. CDR1 is WNHNN and CDR2 is SYGVQD in the germline V gene (reference sequence). The CDR3 is made up of 15 amino acids. In DNA form, the CDR3 reads TGCGCCAGCAGTGAAAGCGGGGTGCTTGCAAATGAGCAGTTCTTC. Protein: CASSESGVLANEQFF.

The rearrangement joins TRBV20-1 to TRBJ2-7; D is possibly TRBD1 (6 bases). Per the germline V gene, CDR1 is DFQATT and CDR2 is SNEGSKA (reference sequence). The CDR3 runs to 14 residues. V lost 5 bases, J lost 2 bases, and 16 bases lay in between. CDR3 loop: CSALDRSLPYEQYF. The CDR3 region has the DNA TGCAGTGCTTTGGACAGAAGTTTACCCTACGAGCAGTACTTC.

In its sample, this clonotype was seen a few times. V and J are TRBV20-1 and TRBJ2-5; 7 positions agree with TRBD2. Germline V CDR1 and CDR2: DFQATT, SNEGSKA (reference sequence). This CDR3 has 15 residues. V trimming: 6 bases; J trimming: 5 bases; junction bases outside the gene matches: 15. The CDR3 nucleotides are TGCAGTGCGCAGAGGTCTACTAGCGTTTGGGAGACCCAGTACTTC. This gives the protein CSAQRSTSVWETQYF.

V usage is TRBV7-2 and J usage is TRBJ2-7, with D perhaps matching TRBD1 (8 bases). V lost 5 bases, J lost 3 bases, and 14 bases lay in between. Germline loops: CDR1 SGHTA, CDR2 FQGNSA. This CDR3 region has 14 residues. CDR3 in amino acids: CASSAGDRHYEQYF. The CDR3, as DNA: TGTGCCAGCAGCGCGGGGGACAGGCACTACGAGCAGTACTTC. The variable domain in full, completed from reference TRBV7-2 and TRBJ2-7, reads GAGVSQSPSNKVTEKGKDVELRCDPISGHTALYWYRQSLGQGLEFLIYFQGNSAPDKSGLPSDRFSAERTGGSVSTLTIQRTQQEDSAVYLCASSAGDRHYEQYFGPGTRLTVT.

The rearrangement joins TRBV6-5 to TRBJ1-1; TRBD1 agrees at 8 bases. The V segment lost 6 bases and the J segment 4 bases; nucleotides outside the gene matches: 4. Germline values: CDR1 MNHEY, CDR2 SVGAGI. CDR3 length: 13 residues. CDR3 sequence reads: CASRARGPTEAFF. CDR3 nucleotide sequence: TGTGCCAGCAGAGCCAGGGGGCCCACTGAAGCTTTCTTT.

This clonotype showed up just a few times. The gene calls are TRBV5-1 and TRBJ2-1; no definite D call. The V end was cut by 1 base, the J end by 0 bases, with 8 bases between. The CDR3 contains 15 residues. Germline V gene data show CDR1 as SGHRS and CDR2 as YFSETQ. The CDR3 loop is CASSLPASSYNEQFF. The CDR3, as DNA: TGCGCCAGCAGCTTGCCGGCAAGCTCCTACAATGAGCAGTTCTTC.

This chain connects TRBV4-1 to TRBJ2-1; the D gene is possibly TRBD2 (7 bases). Germline lookup yields CDR1 MGHRA and CDR2 YSYEKL. The CDR3 spans 16 residues. Trimming removed 4 bases at V and 8 bases at J, with 21 bases between. The CDR3 is CASSRQYRGAKDEQFF. The CDR3 DNA reads as TGCGCCAGCAGCCGTCAGTATCGGGGGGCAAAGGATGAGCAGTTCTTC.

The chain employs TRBV27 and TRBJ2-7; TRBD2 matches at 10 bases. The CDR3 totals 16 residues. Germline V lookup: CDR1 MNHEY, CDR2 SMNVEV (reference sequence). J lost 4 bases, V lost 5 bases, and 11 bases had no gene match. The CDR3 loop is CASSPREAGGHYEQYF. The CDR3 coding sequence is TGTGCCAGCAGTCCCCGGGAAGCGGGGGGGCATTACGAGCAGTACTTC.

The CDR3 loop is CSAPRPPLSYEQYF. The CDR3, as DNA: TGCAGTGCCCCTAGACCCCCGCTATCCTACGAGCAGTACTTC. The chain employs TRBV20-1 and TRBJ2-7; D uncertain. CDR1 DFQATT and CDR2 SNEGSKA come from the germline V gene (reference sequence). This CDR3 is built from 14 residues. Trimming removed 6 bases from V and 1 base from J, with 16 bases in between.

The V call is TRBV4-3, the J call TRBJ1-2, with 9 bases identical to TRBD1. The CDR3 length is 18 residues. V shed 1 base, J shed 0 bases, and the junction held 9 bases outside the gene matches. CDR1 and CDR2 (germline): LGHNA, YSLEER. The CDR3 protein is CASSQGRPGQGSNYGYTF. CDR3 DNA: TGCGCCAGCAGCCAAGGGCGACCGGGACAGGGATCTAACTATGGCTACACCTTC.

The rearrangement uses TRBV12-3 or TRBV12-4 and TRBJ2-1; no reliable D call. This CDR3 has 13 residues. V was trimmed by 7 bases and J by 4 bases, leaving 11 bases between them. CDR3 DNA sequence: TGTGCCAGCAATCCGCCCGATTACAATGAGCAGTTCTTC. It codes for CASNPPDYNEQFF.

The rearrangement joins TRBV12-3 or TRBV12-4 to TRBJ1-1; possible D gene TRBD1, 5 bases. Deletions cut 6 bases from V and 4 bases from J, with 21 bases between. The CDR3 runs 16 residues. CDR3 sequence: CASSLTGGGVSTEAFF. The CDR3 bases are TGTGCCAGCAGCCTTACCGGCGGGGGGGTAAGCACTGAAGCTTTCTTT.

This chain uses TRBV5-1 with TRBJ2-1, with 12 bases lining up with TRBD2. Germline CDR1 reads SGHRS; CDR2 reads YFSETQ. This CDR3 has 16 amino acids. The trim removed 4 bases at V and 7 bases at J, leaving 9 bases unmatched. As DNA, the CDR3 is TGCGCCAGCAGCCTTCAGACTAGCGGGGGTCATAATGAGCAGTTCTTC. Protein sequence: CASSLQTSGGHNEQFF.

Concerning this clonotype: Its ends do not fully match the called genes, so a read error is possible. The CDR3, as DNA: TGTGCCTGCAGGCGGACAGGGGGCTACGAGCAGTACTTC. This translates into CACRRTGGYEQYF. V is TRBV6-6 and J is TRBJ2-5, with TRBD1 identical over 10 bases. The J call may be wrong; the DNA end is better matched by TRBJ2-7. This CDR3 has 13 residues. CDR1 and CDR2 (germline): MNHNY, SVGAGI (reference sequence).

The genes are TRBV6-5 and TRBJ2-2; TRBD2 is a possible D gene (5 bases). V dropped 2 bases and J dropped 1 base, with 11 bases sitting between them. The CDR3 covers 16 residues. Germline lookup yields CDR1 MNHEY and CDR2 SVGAGI. The CDR3 DNA reads as TGTGCCAGCAGTTACAACCGGGCGGGGAACACCGGGGAGCTGTTTTTT. Protein sequence: CASSYNRAGNTGELFF.

The chain has TRBV7-2 and TRBJ2-3; TRBD2 aligns across 8 bases. After removal of 5 bases from V and 2 bases from J, the junction contained 18 bases not matched to a gene. This CDR3 is 19 amino acids long. Germline-derived CDR1 and CDR2 are SGHTA and FQGNSA. The CDR3 protein is CASSLLDGEGGGNTDTQYF. DNA of the CDR3: TGTGCCAGCAGCCTGCTAGATGGTGAGGGCGGGGGGAACACAGATACGCAGTATTTT.

V gene TRBV25-1 combines with J gene TRBJ2-5; D call uncertain. This CDR3 contains 13 residues. V was trimmed by 5 bases and J by 3 bases, leaving 10 bases between them. Germline V gene data show CDR1 as MGHDK and CDR2 as SYGVNS. Here the CDR3 reads CASSKSAKETQYF. As DNA, the CDR3 is TGTGCCAGCAGTAAAAGTGCCAAAGAGACCCAGTACTTC.

This chain joins TRBV7-2 and TRBJ1-6; the D gene is possibly TRBD1 (6 bases). Trimming took off 2 bases at V and 6 bases at J, with 11 bases between the two ends. Germline V CDR1 and CDR2: SGHTA, FQGNSA. CDR3 length: 15 residues. This CDR3 reads CASSLRPGVNSPLHF. Written as DNA, the CDR3 is TGTGCCAGCAGCTTACGGCCAGGGGTTAATTCACCCCTCCACTTT.

The genes are TRBV28 and TRBJ2-3; 7 bases match TRBD1. This CDR3 is built from 14 residues. Germline CDR1 is MDHEN and CDR2 is SYDVKM. Unmatched junction bases numbered 5, after V lost 7 bases and J lost 1 base. The CDR3 here is CASTTDRGTDTQYF. The CDR3 DNA reads TGTGCCAGCACCACCGACAGGGGCACAGATACGCAGTATTTT.

V usage is TRBV7-2 and J usage is TRBJ2-3, with 8 nucleotides matching TRBD2. The V gene end was trimmed by 6 bases and the J gene end by 0 bases; junction bases not matched to a gene: 5. The CDR3 spans 15 residues. Germline V gives CDR1 SGHTA, CDR2 FQGNSA. CDR3 DNA: TGTGCCAGCAGGAGAGCGGGGGATAGCACAGATACGCAGTATTTT. Translating gives CASRRAGDSTDTQYF.

The chain links TRBV29-1 to TRBJ2-5; a possible D gene is TRBD1 (6 bases). Germline CDR1 SQVTM, CDR2 ANQGSEA. The CDR3 extends over 11 amino acids. V gave up 8 bases and J gave up 5 bases, with 12 bases separating them. CDR3 sequence: CSKGVGETQYF. For the CDR3, the DNA is TGCAGCAAGGGGGTAGGCGAGACCCAGTACTTC.

This sequence joins TRBV5-1 and TRBJ2-7; 9 nucleotides line up with TRBD1. V was clipped by 5 bases and J by 2 bases; unmatched bases: 5. The CDR3 contains 14 residues. CDR1 and CDR2 from the germline V gene are SGHRS and YFSETQ. The CDR3 coding sequence is TGCGCCAGCAGGGGGACAGGGATAACCTACGAGCAGTACTTC. It yields the protein CASRGTGITYEQYF.

The chain employs TRBV7-9 and TRBJ2-7; D possibly corresponds to TRBD2 (5 bases). The length of the CDR3 is 14 residues. With 5 bases removed from V and 5 bases from J, the gap between germline ends came to 16 bases. Germline loops: CDR1 SEHNR, CDR2 FQNEAQ (reference sequence). Here the CDR3 DNA reads TGTGCCAGCAGCCCCCCCCTCGGGGTCGACGAGCAGTACTTC. It is translated as CASSPPLGVDEQYF.

This sequence joins TRBV6-1 and TRBJ2-5; D unclear. TRBJ2-7 matches the DNA end more closely, so the J call is doubtful. Germline V CDR1 and CDR2: MNHNS, SASEGT. This CDR3 has 15 residues. The CDR3 protein is CASRSTSRAEYEQYF. The CDR3 nucleotides are TGTGCCAGCAGGTCCACCAGCCGAGCCGAGTACGAGCAGTACTTC.

This chain connects TRBV3-1 to TRBJ2-3, with 7 nucleotides matching TRBD1. Germline V CDR1 and CDR2: LGHDT, YNNKEL (reference sequence). This CDR3 spans 16 amino acids. The trim removed 1 base at V and 6 bases at J, leaving 10 bases unmatched. CDR3 sequence (DNA): TGTGCCAGCAGCCAAGTGGCGCAGGGGGATTCGGATACGCAGTATTTT. This encodes CASSQVAQGDSDTQYF.

This clonotype was found a few times. V and J are TRBV29-1 and TRBJ2-1; TRBD1 aligns across 8 bases. Germline CDR1 SQVTM, CDR2 ANQGSEA. The CDR3 spans 15 residues. Trimming took 3 bases from V and 3 from J; bases not matched to a gene: 7. The CDR3 is CSVEVVTGGYNEQFF. The CDR3, as DNA: TGCAGCGTTGAGGTGGTCACAGGGGGCTACAATGAGCAGTTCTTC.

This clonotype has only a few counts. V and J are TRBV12-3 or TRBV12-4 and TRBJ2-5, with TRBD1 matching 12 bases. With 2 bases clipped from V and 5 bases from J, the junction kept 12 bases outside the gene matches. CDR3 length: 18 amino acids. The CDR3: CASSLWKGQGAAVETQYF. CDR3 DNA: TGTGCCAGCAGTTTATGGAAGGGACAGGGGGCTGCAGTGGAGACCCAGTACTTC.

V is TRBV6-6 and J is TRBJ2-1; no clear D. CDR1 is MNHNY, CDR2 SVGAGI, per germline (reference sequence). Trimming took off 2 bases at V and 8 bases at J, with 7 bases between the two ends. This CDR3 has 12 amino acids. CDR3 sequence (DNA): TGTGCCAGCAGTTACGTAGGTTATGAGCAGTTCTTC. Residues: CASSYVGYEQFF.